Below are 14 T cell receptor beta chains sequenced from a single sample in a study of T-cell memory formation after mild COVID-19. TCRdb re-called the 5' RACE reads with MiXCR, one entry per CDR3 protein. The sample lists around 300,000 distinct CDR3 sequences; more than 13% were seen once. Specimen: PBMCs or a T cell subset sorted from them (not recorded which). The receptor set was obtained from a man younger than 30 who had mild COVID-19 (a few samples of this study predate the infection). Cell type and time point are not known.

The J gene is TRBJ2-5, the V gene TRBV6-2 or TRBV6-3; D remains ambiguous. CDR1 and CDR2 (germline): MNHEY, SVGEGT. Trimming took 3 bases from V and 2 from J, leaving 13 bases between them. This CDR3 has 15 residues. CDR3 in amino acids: CASSYSPGRQETQYF. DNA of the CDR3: TGTGCCAGCAGTTATTCGCCAGGAAGGCAAGAGACCCAGTACTTC.

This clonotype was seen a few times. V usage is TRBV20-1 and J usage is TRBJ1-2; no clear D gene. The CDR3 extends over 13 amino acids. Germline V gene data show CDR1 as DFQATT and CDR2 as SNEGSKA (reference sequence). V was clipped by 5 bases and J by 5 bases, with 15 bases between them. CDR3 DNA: TGCAGTGCTGATCCGGGGTCGGGGTATGGCTACACCTTC. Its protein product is CSADPGSGYGYTF.

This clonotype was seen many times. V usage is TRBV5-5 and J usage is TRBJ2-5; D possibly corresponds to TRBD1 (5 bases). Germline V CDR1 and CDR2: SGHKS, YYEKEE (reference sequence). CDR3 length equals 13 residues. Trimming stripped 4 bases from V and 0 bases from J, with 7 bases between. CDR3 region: CASSQQDQETQYF. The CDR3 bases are TGTGCCAGCAGCCAACAGGACCAAGAGACCCAGTACTTC.

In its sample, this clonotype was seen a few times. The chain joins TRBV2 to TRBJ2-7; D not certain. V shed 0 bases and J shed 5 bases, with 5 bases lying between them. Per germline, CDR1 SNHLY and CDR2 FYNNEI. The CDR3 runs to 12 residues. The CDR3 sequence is CASSEALDEQYV. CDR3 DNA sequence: TGTGCCAGCAGTGAAGCGTTGGACGAGCAGTACGTC.

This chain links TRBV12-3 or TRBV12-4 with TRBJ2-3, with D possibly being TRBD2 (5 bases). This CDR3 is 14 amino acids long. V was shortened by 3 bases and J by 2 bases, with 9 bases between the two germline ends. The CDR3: CASSFREATDTQYF. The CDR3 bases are TGTGCCAGCAGTTTTCGGGAAGCCACAGATACGCAGTATTTT.

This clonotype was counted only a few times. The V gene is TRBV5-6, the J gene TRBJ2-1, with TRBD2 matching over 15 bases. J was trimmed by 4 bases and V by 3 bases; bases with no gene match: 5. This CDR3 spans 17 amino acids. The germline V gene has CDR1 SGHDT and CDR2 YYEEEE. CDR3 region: CASSSGLAGGPYNEQFF. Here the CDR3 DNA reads TGTGCCAGCAGCTCAGGACTAGCGGGGGGGCCTTACAATGAGCAGTTCTTC.

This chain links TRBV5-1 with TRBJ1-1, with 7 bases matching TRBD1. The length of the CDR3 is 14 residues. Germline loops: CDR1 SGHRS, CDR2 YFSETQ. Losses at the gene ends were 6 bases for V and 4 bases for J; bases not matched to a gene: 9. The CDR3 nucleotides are TGCGCCAGCACTTACAGGGGAGGGAGCACTGAAGCTTTCTTT. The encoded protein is CASTYRGGSTEAFF.

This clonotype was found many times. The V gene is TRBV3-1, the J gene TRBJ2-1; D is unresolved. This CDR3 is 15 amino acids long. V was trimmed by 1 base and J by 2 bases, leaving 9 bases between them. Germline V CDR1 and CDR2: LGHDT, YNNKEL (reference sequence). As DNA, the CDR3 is TGTGCCAGCAGCCAAGGTCCACAGACCTACAATGAGCAGTTCTTC. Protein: CASSQGPQTYNEQFF.

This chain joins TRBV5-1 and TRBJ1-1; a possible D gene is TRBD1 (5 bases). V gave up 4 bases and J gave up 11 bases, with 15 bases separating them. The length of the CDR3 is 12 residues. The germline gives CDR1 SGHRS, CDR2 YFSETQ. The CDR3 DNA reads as TGCGCCAGCAGCGCCTCAGGGAATATGGCTTTCTTT. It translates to CASSASGNMAFF.

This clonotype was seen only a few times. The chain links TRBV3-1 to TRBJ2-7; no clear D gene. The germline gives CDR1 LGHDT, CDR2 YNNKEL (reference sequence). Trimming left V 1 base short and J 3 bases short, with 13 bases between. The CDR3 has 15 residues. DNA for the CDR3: TGTGCCAGCAGCCAAGGGGTCTCACCAATCTACGAGCAGTACGTC. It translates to CASSQGVSPIYEQYV.

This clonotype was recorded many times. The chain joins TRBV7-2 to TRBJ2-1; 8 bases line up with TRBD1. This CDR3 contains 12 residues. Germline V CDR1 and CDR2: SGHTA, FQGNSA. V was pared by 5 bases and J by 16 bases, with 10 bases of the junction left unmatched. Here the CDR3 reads CASSTRQGQIFF. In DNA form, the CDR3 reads TGTGCCAGCAGCACCCGACAGGGGCAAATATTCTTC.

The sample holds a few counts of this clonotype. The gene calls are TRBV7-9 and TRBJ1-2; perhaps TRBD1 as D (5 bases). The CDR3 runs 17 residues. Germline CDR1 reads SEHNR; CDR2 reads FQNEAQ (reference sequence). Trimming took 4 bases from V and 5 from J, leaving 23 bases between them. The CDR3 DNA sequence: TGTGCCAGCAGCTCCCATCAGGGCGGGGCTCGGGTTTATGGCTACACCTTC. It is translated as CASSSHQGGARVYGYTF. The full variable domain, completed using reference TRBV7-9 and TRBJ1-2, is DTGVSQNPRHKITKRGQNVTFRCDPISEHNRLYWYRQTLGQGPEFLTYFQNEAQLEKSRLLSDRFSAERPKGSFSTLEIQRTEQGDSAMYLCASSSHQGGARVYGYTFGSGTRLTVV.

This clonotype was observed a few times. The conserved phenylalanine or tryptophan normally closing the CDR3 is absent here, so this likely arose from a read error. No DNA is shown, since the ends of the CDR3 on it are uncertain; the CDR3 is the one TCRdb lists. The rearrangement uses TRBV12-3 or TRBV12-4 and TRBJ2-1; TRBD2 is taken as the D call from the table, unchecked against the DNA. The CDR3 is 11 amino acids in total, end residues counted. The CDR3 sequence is CASSLGLVGEI.

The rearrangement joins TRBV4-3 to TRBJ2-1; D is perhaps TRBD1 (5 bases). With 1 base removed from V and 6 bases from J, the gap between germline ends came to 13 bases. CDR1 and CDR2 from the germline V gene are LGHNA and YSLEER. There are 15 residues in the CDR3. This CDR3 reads CASSQGTTMGNEQFF. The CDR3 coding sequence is TGCGCCAGCAGCCAAGGGACAACTATGGGCAATGAGCAGTTCTTC.